This T cell receptor (beta chain) was sequenced during a study of cytomegalovirus exposure and HLA in healthy donors. Germline lookup yields CDR1 SGHRS and CDR2 YFSETQ. Trimming shortened V by 2 bases and J by 10 bases, and 13 bases separated the two germline ends. The CDR3 has 13 amino acids. A multiplex PCR was run with 60 Vbeta primers and 13 Jbeta primers. Clones were read by immunoSEQ multiplex PCR, and TCRdb kept only the in-frame ones, dropping some. The table includes around 200,000 clones, around 80% detected once. The study's findings and limits: Indistinguishable V segments, including TRBV6-2 and TRBV6-3, were excluded. Over 15,000 TCR beta sequences were associated with HLA alleles at 0.05 false discovery rate in a later analysis.

On this clone: Its antigen remains unknown.

The TCR was taken from a woman in her fifties or sixties in good health and CMV-seropositive. V gene TRBV5-1 combines with J gene TRBJ2-1; TRBD2 might be the D (6 bases). The sample consisted of PBMCs. CDR3 amino acids: CASSFGGEREQFF. CDR3 nucleotide sequence: TGCGCCAGCAGCTTTGGAGGGGAGAGGGAGCAGTTCTTC.